This T cell receptor beta chain stems from a study of blood T cell repertoires in COVID-19. Study-wide context: The cDNA or gDNA used as material had been derived from T cells, B-cell-depleted T cells, or PBMCs.

V was shortened by 2 bases and J by 3 bases, with 7 bases between the two germline ends. Germline V gene lookup returns CDR1 KGHSH and CDR2 LQKENI. The CDR3 is 14 amino acids. How the authors handled the data: The authors estimated nucleated cell counts from reference gene primer amplification. Only in-frame clones appear in the TCRdb table, and some are missing; sequencing was by immunoSEQ multiplex PCR. V, J and clone size reflect that table, while D and trimming were determined from the DNA. The repertoire holds tens of thousands of clones, with around nine tenths as singletons. Sequences were obtained from peripheral blood. This rearrangement joins TRBV18 to TRBJ2-2; unclear D gene. The origin of this receptor is a woman of 80 years or more with acute or convalescent COVID-19. The CDR3 reads CASSPAVHTGELFF. The CDR3, as DNA: TGTGCCAGCTCACCAGCGGTCCACACCGGGGAGCTGTTTTTT.